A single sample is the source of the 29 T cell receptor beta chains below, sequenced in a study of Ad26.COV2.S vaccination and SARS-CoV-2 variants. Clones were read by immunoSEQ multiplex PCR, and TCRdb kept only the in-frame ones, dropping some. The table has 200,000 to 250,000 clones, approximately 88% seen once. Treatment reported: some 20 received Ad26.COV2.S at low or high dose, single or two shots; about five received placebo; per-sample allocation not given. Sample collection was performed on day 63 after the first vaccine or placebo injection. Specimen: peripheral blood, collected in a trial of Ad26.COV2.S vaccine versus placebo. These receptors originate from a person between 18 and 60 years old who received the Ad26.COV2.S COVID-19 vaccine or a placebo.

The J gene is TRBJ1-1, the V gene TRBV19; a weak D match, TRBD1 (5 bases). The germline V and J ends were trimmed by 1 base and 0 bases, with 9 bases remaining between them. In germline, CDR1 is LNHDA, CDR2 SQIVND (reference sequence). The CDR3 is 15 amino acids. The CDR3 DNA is TGTGCCAGTAGTATAGGTGCCAGGGTGAACACTGAAGCTTTCTTT. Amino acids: CASSIGARVNTEAFF.

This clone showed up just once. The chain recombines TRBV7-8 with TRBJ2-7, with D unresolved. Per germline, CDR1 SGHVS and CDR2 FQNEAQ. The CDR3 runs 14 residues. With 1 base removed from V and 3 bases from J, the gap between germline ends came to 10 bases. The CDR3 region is CASSLGHSIYEQYF. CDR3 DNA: TGTGCCAGCAGCTTAGGTCACAGCATCTACGAGCAGTACTTC.

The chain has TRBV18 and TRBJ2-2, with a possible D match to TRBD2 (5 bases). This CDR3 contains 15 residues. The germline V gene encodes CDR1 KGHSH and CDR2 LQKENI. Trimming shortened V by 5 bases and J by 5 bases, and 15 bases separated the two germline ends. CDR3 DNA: TGTGCCAGCTCAAATGGGTCTCCGGGGACCGGGGAGCTGTTTTTT. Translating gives CASSNGSPGTGELFF.

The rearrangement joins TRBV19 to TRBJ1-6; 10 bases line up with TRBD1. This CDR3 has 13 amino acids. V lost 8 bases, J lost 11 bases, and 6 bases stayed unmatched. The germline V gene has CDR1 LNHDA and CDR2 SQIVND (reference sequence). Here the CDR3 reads CASAGQGTTPLHF. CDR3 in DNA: TGTGCCAGTGCGGGACAGGGGACGACACCCCTCCACTTT.

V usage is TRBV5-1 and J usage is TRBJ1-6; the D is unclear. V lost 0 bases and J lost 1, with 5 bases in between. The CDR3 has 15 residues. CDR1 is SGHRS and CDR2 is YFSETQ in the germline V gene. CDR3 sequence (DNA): TGCGCCAGCAGCTTGGGGGTATCCTATAATTCACCCCTCCACTTT. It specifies CASSLGVSYNSPLHF.

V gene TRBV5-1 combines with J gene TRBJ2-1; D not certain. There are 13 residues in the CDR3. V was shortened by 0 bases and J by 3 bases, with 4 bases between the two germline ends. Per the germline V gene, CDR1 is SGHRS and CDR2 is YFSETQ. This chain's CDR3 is CASSLDGYNEQFF. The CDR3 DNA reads TGCGCCAGCAGCTTGGATGGCTACAATGAGCAGTTCTTC.

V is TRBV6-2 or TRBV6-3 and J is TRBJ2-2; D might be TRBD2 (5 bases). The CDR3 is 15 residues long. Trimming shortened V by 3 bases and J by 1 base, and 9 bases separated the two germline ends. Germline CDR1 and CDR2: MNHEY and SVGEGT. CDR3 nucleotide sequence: TGTGCCAGCAGTTATTTTGCGGGGAACACCGGGGAGCTGTTTTTT. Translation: CASSYFAGNTGELFF.

Here the CDR3 reads CASSSPGQTYEQYF. DNA of the CDR3: TGTGCCAGCAGCTCACCCGGACAGACCTACGAGCAGTACTTC. V gene TRBV6-5 combines with J gene TRBJ2-7; D may be TRBD1 (6 bases). Trimming cost V 6 bases and J 2 bases, with 14 bases left between them. Germline-derived CDR1 and CDR2 are MNHEY and SVGAGI. The CDR3 contains 14 residues.

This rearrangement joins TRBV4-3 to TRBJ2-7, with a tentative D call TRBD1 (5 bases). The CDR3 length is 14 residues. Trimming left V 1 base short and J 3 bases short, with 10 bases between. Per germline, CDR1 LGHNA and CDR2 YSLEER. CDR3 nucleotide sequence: TGCGCCAGCAGCCAAGTCGCCACAGGCTACGAGCAGTACTTC. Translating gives CASSQVATGYEQYF.

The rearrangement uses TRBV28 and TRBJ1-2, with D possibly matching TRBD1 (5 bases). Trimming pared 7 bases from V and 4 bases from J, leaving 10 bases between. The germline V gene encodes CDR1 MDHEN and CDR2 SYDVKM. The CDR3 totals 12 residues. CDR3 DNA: TGTGCCAGCACCGGGACGGTCTATGGCTACACCTTC. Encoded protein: CASTGTVYGYTF.

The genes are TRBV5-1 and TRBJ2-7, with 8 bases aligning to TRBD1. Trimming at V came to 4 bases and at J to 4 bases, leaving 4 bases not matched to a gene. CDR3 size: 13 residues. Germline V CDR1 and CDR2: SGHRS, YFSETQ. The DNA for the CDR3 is TGCGCCAGCAGCGCGACAGGGGATTACGAGCAGTACTTC. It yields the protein CASSATGDYEQYF.

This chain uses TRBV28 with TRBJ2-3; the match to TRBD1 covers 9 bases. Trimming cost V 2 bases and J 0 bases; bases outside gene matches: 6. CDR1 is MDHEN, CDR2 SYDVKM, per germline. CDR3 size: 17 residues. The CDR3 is CASSLIGTGSSTDTQYF. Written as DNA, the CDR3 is TGTGCCAGCAGTTTAATAGGGACAGGGTCTAGCACAGATACGCAGTATTTT. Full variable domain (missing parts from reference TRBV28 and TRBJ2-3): DVKVTQSSRYLVKRTGEKVFLECVQDMDHENMFWYRQDPGLGLRLIYFSYDVKMKEKGDIPEGYSVSREKKERFSLILESASTNQTSMYLCASSLIGTGSSTDTQYFGPGTRLTVL.

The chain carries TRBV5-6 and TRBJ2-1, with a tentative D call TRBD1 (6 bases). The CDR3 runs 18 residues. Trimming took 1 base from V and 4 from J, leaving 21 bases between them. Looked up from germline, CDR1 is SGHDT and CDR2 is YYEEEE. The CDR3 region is CASSLWRPRDTLYNEQFF. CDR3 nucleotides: TGTGCCAGCAGCTTGTGGCGACCCCGGGACACCTTATACAATGAGCAGTTCTTC.

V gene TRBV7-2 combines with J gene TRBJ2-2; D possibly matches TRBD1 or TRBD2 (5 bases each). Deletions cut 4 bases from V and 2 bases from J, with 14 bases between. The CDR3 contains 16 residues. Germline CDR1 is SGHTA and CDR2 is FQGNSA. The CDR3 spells CASSSPGLVNTGELFF. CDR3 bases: TGTGCCAGCAGCTCCCCGGGGCTAGTCAACACCGGGGAGCTGTTTTTT.

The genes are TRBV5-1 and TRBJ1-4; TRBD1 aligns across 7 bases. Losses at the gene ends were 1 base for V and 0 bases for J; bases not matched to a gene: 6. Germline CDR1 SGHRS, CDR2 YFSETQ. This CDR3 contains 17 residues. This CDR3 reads CASSLNEGAATNEKLFF. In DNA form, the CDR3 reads TGCGCCAGCAGCTTGAACGAGGGGGCCGCAACTAATGAAAAACTGTTTTTT. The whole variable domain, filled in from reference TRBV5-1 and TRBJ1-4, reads KAGVTQTPRYLIKTRGQQVTLSCSPISGHRSVSWYQQTPGQGLQFLFEYFSETQRNKGNFPGRFSGRQFSNSRSEMNVSTLELGDSALYLCASSLNEGAATNEKLFFGSGTQLSVL.

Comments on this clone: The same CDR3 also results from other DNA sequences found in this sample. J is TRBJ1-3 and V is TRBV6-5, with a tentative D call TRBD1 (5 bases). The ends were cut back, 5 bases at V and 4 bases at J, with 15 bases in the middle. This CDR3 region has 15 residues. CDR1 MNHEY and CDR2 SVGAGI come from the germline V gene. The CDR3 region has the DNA TGTGCCAGCAGTCTCACCGGAGAGGGGGGAAACACCATATATTTT. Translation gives CASSLTGEGGNTIYF.

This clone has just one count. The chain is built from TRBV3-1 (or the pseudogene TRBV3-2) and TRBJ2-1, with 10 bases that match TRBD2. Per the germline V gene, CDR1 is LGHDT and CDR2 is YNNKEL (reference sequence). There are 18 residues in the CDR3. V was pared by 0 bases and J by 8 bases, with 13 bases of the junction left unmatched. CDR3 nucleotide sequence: TGTGCCAGCAGCCAAGAGTCGTTGGAGCGGGAGGGCCGAGATGAGCAGTTCTTC. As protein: CASSQESLEREGRDEQFF.

CDR3 nucleotide sequence: TGTGCCAGCACCCCCCTACGCCTTAGTGACGAGCAGTACTTC. Residues: CASTPLRLSDEQYF. The chain is built from TRBV28 and TRBJ2-7, with D unclear. This CDR3 is built from 14 residues. Trimming stripped 7 bases from V and 5 bases from J, with 18 bases between. Germline V gene lookup returns CDR1 MDHEN and CDR2 SYDVKM.

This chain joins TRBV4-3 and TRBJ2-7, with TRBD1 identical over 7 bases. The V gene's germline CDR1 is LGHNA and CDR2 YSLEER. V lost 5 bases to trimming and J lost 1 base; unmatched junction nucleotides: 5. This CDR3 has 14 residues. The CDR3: CASSMGRGSYEQYF. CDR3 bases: TGCGCCAGCAGCATGGGCAGGGGGTCCTACGAGCAGTACTTC.

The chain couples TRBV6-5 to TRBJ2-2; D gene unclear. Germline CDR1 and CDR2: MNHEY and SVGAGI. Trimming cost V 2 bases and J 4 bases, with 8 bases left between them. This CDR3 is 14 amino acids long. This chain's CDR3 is CASSYGQSTGELFF. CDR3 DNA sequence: TGTGCCAGCAGTTACGGGCAGAGCACCGGGGAGCTGTTTTTT.

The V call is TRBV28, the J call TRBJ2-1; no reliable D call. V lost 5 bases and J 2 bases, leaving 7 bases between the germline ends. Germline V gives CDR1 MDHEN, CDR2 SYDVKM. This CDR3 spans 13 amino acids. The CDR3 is CASSRPPYNEQFF. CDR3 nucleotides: TGTGCCAGCAGTCGTCCCCCCTACAATGAGCAGTTCTTC.

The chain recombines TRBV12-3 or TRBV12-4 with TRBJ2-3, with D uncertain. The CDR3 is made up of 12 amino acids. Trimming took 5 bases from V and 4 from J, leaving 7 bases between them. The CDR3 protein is CASSPVPDTQYF. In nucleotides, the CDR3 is TGTGCCAGCAGTCCAGTCCCAGATACGCAGTATTTT.

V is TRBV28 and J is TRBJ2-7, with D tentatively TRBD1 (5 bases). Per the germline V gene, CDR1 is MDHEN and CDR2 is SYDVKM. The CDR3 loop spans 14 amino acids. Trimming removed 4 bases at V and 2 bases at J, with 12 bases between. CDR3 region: CASSSPTEPYEQYF. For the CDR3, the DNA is TGTGCCAGCAGTTCGCCGACAGAACCCTACGAGCAGTACTTC.

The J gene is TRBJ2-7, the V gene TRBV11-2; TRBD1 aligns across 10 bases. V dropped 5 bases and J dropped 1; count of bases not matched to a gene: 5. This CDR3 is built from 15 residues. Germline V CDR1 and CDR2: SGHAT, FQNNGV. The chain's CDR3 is CASSPGTGASYEQYF. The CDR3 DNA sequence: TGTGCCAGCAGCCCGGGGACAGGGGCGTCCTACGAGCAGTACTTC.

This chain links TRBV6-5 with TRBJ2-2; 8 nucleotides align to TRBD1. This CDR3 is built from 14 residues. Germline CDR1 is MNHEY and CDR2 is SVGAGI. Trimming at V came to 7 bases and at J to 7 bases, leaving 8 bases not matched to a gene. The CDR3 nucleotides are TGTGCCAGCATCGGCCAGGGGGCAGTCGGGGAGCTGTTTTTT. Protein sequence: CASIGQGAVGELFF.

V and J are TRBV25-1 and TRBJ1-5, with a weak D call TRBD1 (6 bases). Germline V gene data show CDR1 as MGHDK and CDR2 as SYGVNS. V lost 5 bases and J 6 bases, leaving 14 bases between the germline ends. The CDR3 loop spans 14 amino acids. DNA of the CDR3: TGTGCCAGCAGTCCTCCAGGACAGTTTCAGCCCCAGCATTTT. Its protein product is CASSPPGQFQPQHF.

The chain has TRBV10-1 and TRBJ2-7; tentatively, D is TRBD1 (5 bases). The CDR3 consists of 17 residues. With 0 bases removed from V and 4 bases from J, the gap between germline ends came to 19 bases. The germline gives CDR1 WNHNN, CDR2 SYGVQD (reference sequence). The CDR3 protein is CASSESTLHRCGYEQYF. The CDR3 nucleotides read TGCGCCAGCAGTGAGTCGACATTGCACAGGTGTGGATACGAGCAGTACTTC.

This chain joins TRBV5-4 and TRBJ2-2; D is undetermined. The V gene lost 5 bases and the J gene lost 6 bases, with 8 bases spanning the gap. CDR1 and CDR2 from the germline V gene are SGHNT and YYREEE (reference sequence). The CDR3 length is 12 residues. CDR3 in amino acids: CASRALSGELFF. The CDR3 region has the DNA TGTGCCAGCAGGGCATTATCCGGGGAGCTGTTTTTT.

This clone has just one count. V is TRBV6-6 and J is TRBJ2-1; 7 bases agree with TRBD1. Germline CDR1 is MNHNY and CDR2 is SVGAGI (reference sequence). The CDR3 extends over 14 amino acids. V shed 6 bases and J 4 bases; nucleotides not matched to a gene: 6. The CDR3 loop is CASSTGQRYNEQFF. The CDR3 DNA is TGTGCCAGCAGCACGGGACAGCGATACAATGAGCAGTTCTTC.